The present entry profiles one T cell receptor (beta chain) with its context. Original analysis: Amplification of reference gene primers was used by the study to estimate nucleated cell counts. The repertoire was sequenced with immunoSEQ multiplex PCR; TCRdb's copy has only in-frame clones and lacks some. D and trimming were read from the DNA, whereas the V and J calls and clone size are those reported in that table. The table has 250,000 to 300,000 clones, 70% to 90% seen once. These data originate in a study of blood T cell repertoires in COVID-19. Whole-study context: The United States, Italy and Spain provided the acute and convalescent COVID-19 samples.

Those enrolled, adults aged roughly 18 to 89 years, came from 25 or so US areas. Either two negative PCRs, clearance, or symptom resolution qualified Cohort 3 donors as recovered. The CDR3 loop spans 14 amino acids. With 1 base removed from V and 0 bases from J, the gap between germline ends came to 7 bases. Germline loops: CDR1 SGHRS, CDR2 YFSETQ. V and J are TRBV5-1 and TRBJ1-1, with D unresolved. The receptor was derived from a woman aged 25 to 45 who had recovered from COVID-19. The sequenced sample consisted of PBMCs or T cells enriched from blood (not recorded which). CDR3 nucleotide sequence: TGCGCCAGCAGCTTGAACGGGATGAACACTGAAGCTTTCTTT. As protein: CASSLNGMNTEAFF.